This TCR beta chain was sequenced for a study of cytomegalovirus exposure and HLA in healthy donors. Findings and limits, study-wide: An observed cluster of highly shared sequence variants was recorded as a likely sequencing artifact.

V lost 5 bases to trimming and J lost 8 bases, with 9 bases between them. The CDR3 contains 12 residues. CDR1 and CDR2 (germline): LNHDA, SQIVND (reference sequence). Of note for this clone: Its antigen is not known.

Use of 60 Vbeta and 13 Jbeta primers characterized the PCR. Some clones are missing from TCRdb's copy, which holds only in-frame ones; the method was immunoSEQ multiplex PCR. Here the sample table reports about 130,000 clones. Sequencing input: PBMCs. The gene calls are TRBV19 and TRBJ1-4, with D possibly matching TRBD1 (6 bases). This receptor was obtained from a woman in her sixties or seventies in good health and CMV-seronegative. For the CDR3, the DNA is TGTGCCAGTAGTTTCAGGGGCGAAAAACTGTTTTTT. This sequence encodes CASSFRGEKLFF.